The 12 T cell receptor beta chains below were found in one sample sequenced in a study of spatial heterogeneity in lung cancer. Time point meaning: sample taken at primary tumor resection. In TCRdb, the 5' RACE reads were re-called with MiXCR into one record per CDR3 protein. The sample shows over 10,000 distinct CDR3 sequences, approximately 3.8% of them seen only once. The sequences come from PBMCs, collected at surgery. These receptors were obtained from a male donor with early-stage non-small cell lung cancer.

This clonotype has a count of ten or more. V gene TRBV28 combines with J gene TRBJ2-5; either TRBD1 or TRBD2 may supply D (5 bases each). Germline V gene data show CDR1 as MDHEN and CDR2 as SYDVKM. Deletions cut 2 bases from V and 5 bases from J, with 15 bases between. The CDR3 consists of 15 residues. CDR3 sequence reads: CASSLGAVGDETQYF. In nucleotides, the CDR3 is TGTGCCAGCAGTTTAGGGGCGGTGGGAGATGAGACCCAGTACTTC.

This clonotype came up many times. In DNA form, the CDR3 reads TGCGCCAGCAGCGGGGACAGCCCCCTTCGGGGCTACACCTTC. Protein sequence: CASSGDSPLRGYTF. V and J are TRBV5-1 and TRBJ1-2; 7 bases fit TRBD1. The CDR3 totals 14 residues. Germline V lookup: CDR1 SGHRS, CDR2 YFSETQ. V was clipped by 4 bases and J by 8 bases; unmatched bases: 11.

This clonotype has at least ten counts. CDR3 sequence: CASSYSGDSEQFF. As DNA, the CDR3 is TGTGCCAGCAGTTACTCAGGGGACAGTGAGCAGTTCTTC. The chain joins TRBV6-2 or TRBV6-3 to TRBJ2-1, with 7 bases aligning to TRBD1. The CDR3 sequence is 13 residues long. V was pared by 0 bases and J by 9 bases, with 2 bases of the junction left unmatched. Per the germline V gene, CDR1 is MNHEY and CDR2 is SVGEGT.

This clonotype occurred a few times. This sequence joins TRBV20-1 and TRBJ2-1; TRBD2 agrees at 10 bases. This CDR3 contains 14 residues. Germline CDR1 and CDR2: DFQATT and SNEGSKA (reference sequence). V dropped 0 bases and J dropped 6; count of bases not matched to a gene: 2. Here the CDR3 DNA reads TGCAGTGCTAGAGAGTCTAGCGGGAGCAATGAGCAGTTCTTC. This translates into CSARESSGSNEQFF.

The chain carries TRBV4-1 and TRBJ2-3; 7 bases map to TRBD1. The V and J ends lost 3 bases and 1 base, in that order; junction bases with no gene match: 1. The CDR3 totals 14 residues. Germline assignment: CDR1 MGHRA and CDR2 YSYEKL. CDR3 in amino acids: CASSQTGRTDTQYF. CDR3 DNA: TGCGCCAGCAGCCAGACAGGGCGCACAGATACGCAGTATTTT.

At least ten counts were recorded for this clonotype. This chain joins TRBV28 and TRBJ1-6; possibly TRBD1 for D (6 bases). The CDR3 loop spans 20 amino acids. Germline V gives CDR1 MDHEN, CDR2 SYDVKM. V gave up 4 bases and J gave up 5 bases, with 27 bases separating them. This CDR3 is CASSSSALPIGQNHNSPLHF. The CDR3, as DNA: TGTGCCAGCAGTTCGTCAGCTTTGCCCATTGGACAGAACCATAATTCACCCCTCCACTTT.

This clonotype was detected many times. The chain couples TRBV12-3 or TRBV12-4 to TRBJ2-2; tentatively, D is TRBD1 (6 bases). V was shortened by 5 bases and J by 6 bases, with 10 bases between the two germline ends. The CDR3 is 13 amino acids. CDR3 sequence reads: CASSRDRPGELFF. DNA for the CDR3: TGTGCCAGCAGTCGCGACAGGCCCGGGGAGCTGTTTTTT.

This clonotype has a count of ten or more. The chain links TRBV11-1 to TRBJ2-5; a weak D match, TRBD1 (6 bases). Germline values: CDR1 SGHAT, CDR2 FQDESV (reference sequence). The CDR3 extends over 14 amino acids. V lost 5 bases to trimming and J lost 0 bases, with 10 bases between them. As DNA, the CDR3 is TGTGCCAGCAGCCGGACAGAGTACCAAGAGACCCAGTACTTC. Translating gives CASSRTEYQETQYF.

Many counts were recorded for this clonotype. CDR3: CASSLEFTETQYF. The CDR3 nucleotides are TGTGCCAGCAGCTTAGAATTTACAGAGACCCAGTACTTC. This rearrangement joins TRBV7-8 to TRBJ2-5; D gene uncertain. The CDR3 loop spans 13 amino acids. The germline CDR1 and CDR2 sequences are SGHVS and FQNEAQ. V gave up 1 base and J gave up 4 bases, with 7 bases separating them.

This clonotype was found many times. V and J are TRBV28 and TRBJ2-7; 7 bases fit TRBD2. V shed 5 bases, J shed 0 bases, and the junction held 10 bases outside the gene matches. CDR3 length: 16 amino acids. The germline gives CDR1 MDHEN, CDR2 SYDVKM. This CDR3 is CASSPAGVESSYEQYF. In DNA, the CDR3 is TGTGCCAGCAGTCCGGCGGGGGTGGAGAGCTCCTACGAGCAGTACTTC.

This clonotype was observed many times. The chain combines TRBV7-6 with TRBJ2-5; no clear D gene. V lost 5 bases to trimming and J lost 0 bases, with 7 bases between them. The germline V gene encodes CDR1 SGHVS and CDR2 FNYEAQ. This CDR3 has 13 amino acids. The CDR3 DNA sequence: TGTGCCAGCAGCCCGCGCGACCAAGAGACCCAGTACTTC. Encoded protein: CASSPRDQETQYF.

This clonotype was counted ten times or more. This chain connects TRBV24-1 to TRBJ2-2; TRBD1 might be the D (5 bases). Trimming removed 3 bases from V and 4 bases from J, with 14 bases in between. The CDR3 sequence is 16 residues long. The germline V gene has CDR1 KGHDR and CDR2 SFDVKD. CDR3 coding DNA: TGTGCCACCAGTGATCCCTTTGGGCAGGGCACCGGGGAGCTGTTTTTT. Translated, it gives CATSDPFGQGTGELFF.